This is a list of T cell receptor beta chains from one sample in a study of PD-1 blockade in classical Hodgkin lymphoma. Produced via immunoSEQ multiplex PCR; TCRdb's table is partial and in-frame only. Of approximately 100,000 clones in the sample, 80% to 95% were seen once. The source material was peripheral blood mononuclear cells (PBMCs), sampled at baseline. The receptors come from a human donor with classical Hodgkin lymphoma. The CDR3 runs from the conserved cysteine through the conserved F or W. The D gene is left open where the match is weak.

v_gene	d_gene	j_gene	CDR3nt	CDR3aa
TRBV30	-	TRBJ2-2	TGTGCCTGGACCCTTAGCGGGGAGCTGTTTTTT	CAWTLSGELFF
TRBV11-3	TRBD1	TRBJ2-7	TGTGCCAGCAGCCTTCCGTCCAGTAGGACAGGGGACGAGCAGTACTTC	CASSLPSSRTGDEQYF
TRBV4-2	TRBD1	TRBJ2-5	TGTGCCAGCAGCCAAGAGGACAGGGGCCAAGAGACCCAGTACTTC	CASSQEDRGQETQYF
TRBV6-5	TRBD1	TRBJ2-1	TGTGCCAGCAGTTATCGACAGGGGGTATACAATGAGCAGTTCTTC	CASSYRQGVYNEQFF
TRBV11-2	-	TRBJ1-1	TGTGCCAGCAGCCTGGACAGGAACACTGAAGCTTTCTTT	CASSLDRNTEAFF
TRBV7-8	-	TRBJ2-7	TGTGCCAGCAGCTTACTTACAGGCCTAAACGAGCAGTACTTC	CASSLLTGLNEQYF
TRBV28	TRBD1	TRBJ1-4	TGTGCCAGCAGTTTTCCGGTGACAGGGTTGGGAAAACTGTTTTTT	CASSFPVTGLGKLFF
TRBV7-8	-	TRBJ2-3	TGTGCCAGCAGCTCGGGAGTGGGTGATACGCAGTATTTT	CASSSGVGDTQYF
TRBV11-2	TRBD1	TRBJ1-1	TGTGCCAGCAGCGCCACGCGACAGGGGTATACTGAAGCTTTCTTT	CASSATRQGYTEAFF
TRBV6-5	TRBD1	TRBJ1-3	TGTGCCAGCAGGGCCTCAGGGGGGACGGGAAACACCATATATTTT	CASRASGGTGNTIYF
TRBV19	-	TRBJ2-2	TGTGCCAGTAGTCCCCAGAGTTCAGGCGGGGAGCTGTTTTTT	CASSPQSSGGELFF
TRBV19	TRBD2	TRBJ2-7	TGTGCCAGTAGTATAGATGCAAGCGGGAGAAGGCACGAGCAGTACTTC	CASSIDASGRRHEQYF